The T cell receptor (beta chain) described here comes from a study of shared clonotypes between healthy human individuals. Turning to the study itself: Donors, aged 18 to 49, were a couple of women and a few men. Whole-study results and caveats: Naive subsets, compared against memory subsets, generally had larger estimated richness values.

CD4+ cell separation produced CD45RA+ naive and CD45RA-negative memory subsets. Deep was the level at which the assay was run. Profiling relied on immunoSEQ multiplex PCR, and the TCRdb table lists in-frame clones only, not all of them. The repertoire holds millions of clones, with around nine tenths as singletons. The CDR3 has 13 residues. The V and J ends lost 3 bases and 4 bases respectively, with 9 bases between them. Germline V gene sequence: CDR1 MNHEY, CDR2 SVGAGI. Concerning this clone: Its specificity is not known. Other DNA sequences of this sample code for an identical CDR3.

The chain joins TRBV6-5 to TRBJ1-2; possibly TRBD1 for D (5 bases). The origin of this receptor is a man in his late teens or twenties in good health. The sample taken for sequencing was naive CD4+ T cells sorted from blood. The subset: CD45RA+ positively selected. The CDR3 bases are TGTGCCAGCAGTTATAGGCAGGGCTATGGCTACACCTTC. This translates into CASSYRQGYGYTF.